This T cell receptor (beta chain) was captured by sequencing in a study of blood T cell repertoires in COVID-19. Study at large: COVID-19 samples, acute and convalescent, were from the United States, Italy and Spain. In each case, the material was cDNA or gDNA derived from T cells, B-cell-depleted T cells, or PBMCs.

Per germline, CDR1 MNHEY and CDR2 SVGAGI. V lost 2 bases to trimming and J lost 2 bases, with 12 bases between them. There are 15 residues in the CDR3. Original data processing: Using reference gene primer amplification, nucleated cell counts were estimated. Generated by immunoSEQ multiplex PCR, the TCRdb table keeps only in-frame clones and is missing some. V and J calls and clone size follow that table, whereas D and trimming were derived from the DNA. The sample lists roughly 150,000 clones; around 80% were seen once. The sample consisted of peripheral blood. The rearrangement uses TRBV6-5 and TRBJ1-2, with D possibly being TRBD1 (5 bases). This TCR came from a woman aged 50 to 65 with acute or convalescent COVID-19. CDR3 bases: TGTGCCAGCAGTTACGCAGGGAGGGCGAACTATGGCTACACCTTC. Translating gives CASSYAGRANYGYTF.